This T cell receptor (beta chain) was captured in a study of blood T cell repertoires in COVID-19. Study-wide background: Sites in the United States, Italy and Spain provided acute and convalescent COVID-19 samples.

CDR3 length equals 15 residues. Deletions cut 0 bases from V and 2 bases from J, with 11 bases between. Germline-derived CDR1 and CDR2 are GTSNPN and SVGIG (reference sequence). Participants' reported clinical history set cohort assignment. As originally analysed: It was from reference gene primer amplification that nucleated cell counts were estimated. The assay was immunoSEQ multiplex PCR, and TCRdb's table has in-frame clones only and misses some. V, J and clone size are those of that table, while D and trimming were read from the DNA. The repertoire has 360,000 or so clones, roughly 91% of them found once; the top ten carry about 1.8%.

The rearrangement joins TRBV30 to TRBJ2-1, with D maybe TRBD1 (5 bases). The sequencing sample was made of PBMCs or T cells enriched from blood (not recorded which). This receptor was obtained from a woman aged 30 to 39 who had recovered from COVID-19. CDR3 bases: TGTGCCTGGAGTGTATTTTTCAGGGCCTACAATGAGCAGTTCTTC. Its protein product is CAWSVFFRAYNEQFF. Complete variable domain (other parts from reference TRBV30 and TRBJ2-1): SQTIHQWPATLVQPVGSPLSLECTVEGTSNPNLYWYRQAAGRGLQLLFYSVGIGQISSEVPQNLSASRPQDRQFILSSKKLLLSDSGFYLCAWSVFFRAYNEQFFGPGTRLTVL.